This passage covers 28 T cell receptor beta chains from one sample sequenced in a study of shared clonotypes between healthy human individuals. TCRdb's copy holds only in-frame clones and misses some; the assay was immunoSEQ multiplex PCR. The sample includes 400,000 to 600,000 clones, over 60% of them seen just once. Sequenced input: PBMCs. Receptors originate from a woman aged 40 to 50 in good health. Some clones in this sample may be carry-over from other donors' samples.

The CDR3 protein is CASSSPGRGIDEKLFF. Here the CDR3 DNA reads TGTGCCAGCAGCTCGCCTGGCAGGGGGATAGATGAAAAACTGTTTTTT. The chain combines TRBV11-2 with TRBJ1-4; 7 bases fit TRBD1. The germline gives CDR1 SGHAT, CDR2 FQNNGV. The CDR3 sequence is 16 residues long. Trimming removed 4 bases from V and 6 bases from J; junction bases left unmatched: 11.

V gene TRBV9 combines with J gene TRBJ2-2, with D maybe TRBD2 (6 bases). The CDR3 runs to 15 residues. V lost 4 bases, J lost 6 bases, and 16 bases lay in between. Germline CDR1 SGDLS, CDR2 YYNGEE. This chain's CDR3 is CASSPGLAYSGELFF. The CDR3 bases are TGTGCCAGCAGCCCAGGTCTAGCGTACTCCGGGGAGCTGTTTTTT.

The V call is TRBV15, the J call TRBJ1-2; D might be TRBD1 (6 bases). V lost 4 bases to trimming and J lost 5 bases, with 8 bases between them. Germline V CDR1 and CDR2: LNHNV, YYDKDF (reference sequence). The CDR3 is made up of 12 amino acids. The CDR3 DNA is TGTGCCACCAGCACAGACAGGTATGGCTACACCTTC. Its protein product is CATSTDRYGYTF.

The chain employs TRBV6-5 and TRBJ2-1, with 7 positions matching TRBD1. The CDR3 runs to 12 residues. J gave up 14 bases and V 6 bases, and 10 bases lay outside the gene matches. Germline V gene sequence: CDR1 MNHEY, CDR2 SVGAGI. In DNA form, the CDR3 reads TGTGCCAGCAGAAACGACAGGGACGTCAAGTTCTTC. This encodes CASRNDRDVKFF.

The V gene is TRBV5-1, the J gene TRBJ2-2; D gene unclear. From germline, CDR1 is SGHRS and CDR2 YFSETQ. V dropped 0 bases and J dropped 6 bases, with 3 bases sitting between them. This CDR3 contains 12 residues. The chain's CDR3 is CASSLVPGELFF. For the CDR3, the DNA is TGCGCCAGCAGCTTGGTTCCCGGGGAGCTGTTTTTT.

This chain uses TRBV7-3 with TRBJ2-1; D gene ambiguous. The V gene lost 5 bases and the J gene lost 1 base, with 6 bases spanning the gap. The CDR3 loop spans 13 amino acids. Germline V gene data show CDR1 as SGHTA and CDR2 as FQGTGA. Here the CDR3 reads CASSKGSYNEQFF. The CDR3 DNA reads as TGTGCCAGCAGCAAAGGATCCTACAATGAGCAGTTCTTC.

The CDR3 DNA is TGTGCCACCAGCGCCGGACTAGCGGGAGCGTCCTACGAGCAGTACTTC. It codes for CATSAGLAGASYEQYF. The chain joins TRBV15 to TRBJ2-7, with TRBD2 identical over 13 bases. The CDR3 consists of 16 residues. The junction had 5 bases not matched to a gene; V was cut back by 5 bases and J by 1 base. The V gene's germline CDR1 is LNHNV and CDR2 YYDKDF (reference sequence).

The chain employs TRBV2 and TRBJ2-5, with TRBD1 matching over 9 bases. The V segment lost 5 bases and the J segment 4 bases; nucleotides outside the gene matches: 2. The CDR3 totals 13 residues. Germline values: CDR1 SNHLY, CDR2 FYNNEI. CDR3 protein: CASSTGGRETQYF. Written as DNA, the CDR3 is TGTGCCAGCAGTACAGGGGGCAGAGAGACCCAGTACTTC.

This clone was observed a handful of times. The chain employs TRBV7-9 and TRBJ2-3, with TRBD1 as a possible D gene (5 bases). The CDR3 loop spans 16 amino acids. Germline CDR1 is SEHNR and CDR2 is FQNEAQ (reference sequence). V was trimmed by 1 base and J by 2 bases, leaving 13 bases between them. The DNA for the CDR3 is TGTGCCAGCAGCTTAGTGCTGGGGCGGTTCACAGATACGCAGTATTTT. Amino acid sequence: CASSLVLGRFTDTQYF.

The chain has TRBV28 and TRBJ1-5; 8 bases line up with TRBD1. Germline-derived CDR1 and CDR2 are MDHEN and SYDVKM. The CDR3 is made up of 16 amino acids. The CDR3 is CGVSGQGSLYGQPQHF. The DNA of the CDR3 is TGTGGGGTGAGCGGACAGGGATCGTTATACGGTCAGCCCCAGCATTTT.

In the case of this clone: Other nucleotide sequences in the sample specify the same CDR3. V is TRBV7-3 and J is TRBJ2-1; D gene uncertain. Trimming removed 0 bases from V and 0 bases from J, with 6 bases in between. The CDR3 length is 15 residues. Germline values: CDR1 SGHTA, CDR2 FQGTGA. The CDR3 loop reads CASSLTGGSYNEQFF. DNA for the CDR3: TGTGCCAGCAGCTTAACGGGCGGCTCCTACAATGAGCAGTTCTTC.

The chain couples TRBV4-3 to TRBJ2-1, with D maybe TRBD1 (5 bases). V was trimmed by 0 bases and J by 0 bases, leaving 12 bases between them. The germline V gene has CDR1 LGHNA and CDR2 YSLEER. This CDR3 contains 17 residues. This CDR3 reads CASSQDEGASSYNEQFF. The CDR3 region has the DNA TGCGCCAGCAGCCAAGATGAAGGGGCTAGCTCCTACAATGAGCAGTTCTTC.

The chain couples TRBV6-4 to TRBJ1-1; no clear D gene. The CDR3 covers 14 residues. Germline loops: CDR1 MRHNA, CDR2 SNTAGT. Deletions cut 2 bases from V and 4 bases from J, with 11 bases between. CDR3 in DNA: TGTGCCAGCAGTGACGAGGTGGGCGCCACTGAAGCTTTCTTT. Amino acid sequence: CASSDEVGATEAFF.

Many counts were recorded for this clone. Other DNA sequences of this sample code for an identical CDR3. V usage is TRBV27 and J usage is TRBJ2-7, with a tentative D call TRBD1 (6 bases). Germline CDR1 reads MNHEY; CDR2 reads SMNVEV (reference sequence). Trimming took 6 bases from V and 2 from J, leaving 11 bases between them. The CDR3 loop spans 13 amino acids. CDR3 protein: CASSRGTTYEQYF. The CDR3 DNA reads TGTGCCAGCAGCAGAGGGACAACCTACGAGCAGTACTTC.

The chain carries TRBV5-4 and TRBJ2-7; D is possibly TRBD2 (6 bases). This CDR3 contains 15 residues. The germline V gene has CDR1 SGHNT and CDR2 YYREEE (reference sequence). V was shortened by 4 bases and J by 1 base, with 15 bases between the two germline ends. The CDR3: CASSATGSESYEQYF. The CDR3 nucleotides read TGTGCCAGCAGCGCTACCGGGAGCGAATCCTACGAGCAGTACTTC. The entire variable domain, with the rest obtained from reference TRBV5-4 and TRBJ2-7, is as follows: ETGVTQSPTHLIKTRGQQVTLRCSSQSGHNTVSWYQQALGQGPQFIFQYYREEENGRGNFPPRFSGLQFPNYSSELNVNALELDDSALYLCASSATGSESYEQYFGPGTRLTVT.

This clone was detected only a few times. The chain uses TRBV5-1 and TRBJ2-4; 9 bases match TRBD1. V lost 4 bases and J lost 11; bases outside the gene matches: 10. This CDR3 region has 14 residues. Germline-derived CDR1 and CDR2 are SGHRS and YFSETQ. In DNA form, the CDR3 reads TGCGCCAGCAGCCCCGGGACAGGGAGAACTGTTCAGTACTTC. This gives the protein CASSPGTGRTVQYF.

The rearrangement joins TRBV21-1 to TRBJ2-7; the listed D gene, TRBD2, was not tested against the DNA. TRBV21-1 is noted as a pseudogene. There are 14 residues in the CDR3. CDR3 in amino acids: CASSKAEETYEQYF. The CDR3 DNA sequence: TGTGCCAGCAGCAAAGCGGAGGAAACCTACGAGCAGTACTTC.

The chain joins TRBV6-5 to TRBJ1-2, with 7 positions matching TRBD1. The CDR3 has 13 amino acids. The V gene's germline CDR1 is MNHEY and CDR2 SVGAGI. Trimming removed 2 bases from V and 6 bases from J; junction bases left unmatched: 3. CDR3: CASSYRGQHGYTF. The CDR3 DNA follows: TGTGCCAGCAGTTACAGGGGGCAGCATGGCTACACCTTC.

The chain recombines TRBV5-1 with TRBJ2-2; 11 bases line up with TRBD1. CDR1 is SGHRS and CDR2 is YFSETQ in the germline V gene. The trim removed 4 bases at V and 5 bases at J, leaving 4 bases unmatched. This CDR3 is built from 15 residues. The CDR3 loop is CASSTGQGVTGELFF. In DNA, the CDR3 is TGCGCCAGCAGCACGGGACAGGGGGTAACCGGGGAGCTGTTTTTT.

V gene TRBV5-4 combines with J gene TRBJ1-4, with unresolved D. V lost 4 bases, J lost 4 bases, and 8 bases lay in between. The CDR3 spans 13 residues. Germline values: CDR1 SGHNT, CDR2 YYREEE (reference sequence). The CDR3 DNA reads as TGTGCCAGCAGCGAGAAGAATAATGAAAAACTGTTTTTT. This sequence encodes CASSEKNNEKLFF.

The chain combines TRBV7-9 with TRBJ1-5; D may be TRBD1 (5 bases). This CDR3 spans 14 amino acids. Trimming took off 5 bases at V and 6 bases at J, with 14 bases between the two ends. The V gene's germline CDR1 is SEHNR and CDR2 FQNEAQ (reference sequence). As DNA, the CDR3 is TGTGCCAGCAGCCCGGGGGATGGCAGTCAGCCCCAGCATTTT. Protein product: CASSPGDGSQPQHF.

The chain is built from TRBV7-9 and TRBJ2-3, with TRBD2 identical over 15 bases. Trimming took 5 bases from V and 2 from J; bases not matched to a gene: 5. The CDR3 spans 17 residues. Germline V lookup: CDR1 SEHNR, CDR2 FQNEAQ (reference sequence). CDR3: CASSQGLAGGLTDTQYF. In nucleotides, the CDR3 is TGTGCCAGCAGCCAGGGACTAGCGGGAGGTCTCACAGATACGCAGTATTTT.

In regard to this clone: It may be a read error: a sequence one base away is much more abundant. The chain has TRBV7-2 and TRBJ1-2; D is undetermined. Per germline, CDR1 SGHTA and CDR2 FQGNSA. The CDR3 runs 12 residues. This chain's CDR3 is CASSLRGLGCTF. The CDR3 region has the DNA TGTGCCAGCAGCTTACGAGGCTTGGGCTGCACCTTC. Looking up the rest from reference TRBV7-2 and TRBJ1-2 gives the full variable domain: GAGVSQSPSNKVTEKGKDVELRCDPISGHTALYWYRQSLGQGLEFLIYFQGNSAPDKSGLPSDRFSAERTGGSVSTLTIQRTQQEDSAVYLCASSLRGLGCTFGSGTRLTVV.

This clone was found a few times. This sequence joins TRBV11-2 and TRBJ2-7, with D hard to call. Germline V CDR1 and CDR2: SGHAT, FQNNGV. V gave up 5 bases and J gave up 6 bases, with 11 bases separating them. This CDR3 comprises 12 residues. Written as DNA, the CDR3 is TGTGCCAGCAGCCTTCCAATTGGCGAGCAGTACTTC. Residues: CASSLPIGEQYF.

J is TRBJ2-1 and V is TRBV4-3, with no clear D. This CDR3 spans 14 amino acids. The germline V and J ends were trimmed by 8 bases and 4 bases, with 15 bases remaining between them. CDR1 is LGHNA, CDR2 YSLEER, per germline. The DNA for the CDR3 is TGCGCCAGCGGTTCCGTTGGCGGTTACAATGAGCAGTTCTTC. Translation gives CASGSVGGYNEQFF.

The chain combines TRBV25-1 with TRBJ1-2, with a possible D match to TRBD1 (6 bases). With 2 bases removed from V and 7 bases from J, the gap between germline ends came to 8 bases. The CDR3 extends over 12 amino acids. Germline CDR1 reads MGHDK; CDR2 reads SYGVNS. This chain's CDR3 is CASSEQGFGYTF. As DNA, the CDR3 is TGTGCCAGCAGTGAACAGGGGTTTGGCTACACCTTC.

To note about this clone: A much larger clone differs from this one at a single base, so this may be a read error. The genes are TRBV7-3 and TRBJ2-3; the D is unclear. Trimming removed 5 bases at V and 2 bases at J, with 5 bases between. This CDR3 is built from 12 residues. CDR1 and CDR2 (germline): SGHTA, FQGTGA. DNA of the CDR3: TGTGCCAGCAGCACAAACACAGATACGCAGTATTTT. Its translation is CASSTNTDTQYF. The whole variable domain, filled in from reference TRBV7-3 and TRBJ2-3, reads GAGVSQTPSNKVTEKGKYVELRCDPISGHTALYWYRQSLGQGPEFLIYFQGTGAADDSGLPNDRFFAVRPEGSVSTLKIQRTERGDSAVYLCASSTNTDTQYFGPGTRLTVL.

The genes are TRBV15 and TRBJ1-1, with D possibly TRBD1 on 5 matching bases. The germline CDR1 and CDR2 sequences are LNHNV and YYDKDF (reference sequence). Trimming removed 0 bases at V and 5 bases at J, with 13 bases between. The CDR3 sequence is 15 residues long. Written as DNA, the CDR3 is TGTGCCACCAGCAGAGATCGCGGCGGGGGAACTGAAGCTTTCTTT. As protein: CATSRDRGGGTEAFF.